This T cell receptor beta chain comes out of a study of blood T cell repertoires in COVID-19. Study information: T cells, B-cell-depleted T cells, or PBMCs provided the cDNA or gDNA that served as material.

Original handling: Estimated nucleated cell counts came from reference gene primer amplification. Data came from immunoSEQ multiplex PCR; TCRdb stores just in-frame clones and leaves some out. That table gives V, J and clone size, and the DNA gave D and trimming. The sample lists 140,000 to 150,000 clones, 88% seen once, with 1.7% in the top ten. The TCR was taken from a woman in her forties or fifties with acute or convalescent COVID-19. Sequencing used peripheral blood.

The CDR3 DNA is TGCGCCAGCAGCGCCTCAGCGGGCTGGAGCTCCTACAATGAGCAGTTCTTC. It is translated as CASSASAGWSSYNEQFF. The V gene is TRBV5-1, the J gene TRBJ2-1, with D possibly matching TRBD2 (6 bases). The CDR3 has 17 amino acids. Germline CDR1 reads SGHRS; CDR2 reads YFSETQ. V was cut by 4 bases and J by 0 bases, with 17 bases left in between.